These T cell receptor beta chains were read from a single sample in a study of radiotherapy plus CTLA-4 blockade in lung cancer. Data came from immunoSEQ multiplex PCR; TCRdb stores just in-frame clones and leaves some out. This sample yields tens of thousands of clones, of which over 70% are seen a single time; about 3.7% belongs to the top ten. Sequencing used peripheral blood, obtained from a patient treated with radiotherapy plus ipilimumab. The receptors were sampled from a human donor with non-small cell lung cancer who had stable disease on radiotherapy plus ipilimumab. Both conserved end residues are part of each CDR3.

cdr3_length	j_call	v_call	cdr3_aa
16	TRBJ2-1	TRBV5-1	CASSPRRTSSYNEQFF
14	TRBJ2-2	TRBV29-1	CSAPGQGATGELFF
18	TRBJ1-4	TRBV18	CASSPIRPGEATNEKLFF
11	TRBJ2-7	TRBV11-3	CASSYSYEQYF
15	TRBJ1-1	TRBV15	CATSRGGTGNTEAFF
15	TRBJ2-7	TRBV5-1	CASSLAGQGSYEQYF
15	TRBJ2-2	TRBV5-1	CASRPGLAFTGELFF
16	TRBJ2-2	TRBV19	CASSPRTGMVTGELFF
15	TRBJ2-1	TRBV7-9	CASSPGRGRYNEQFF
14	TRBJ2-7	TRBV5-4	CASSLGGRTYEQYF
13	TRBJ1-4	TRBV19	CATQGAFNEKLFF
15	TRBJ1-4	TRBV19	CASSMDRDQNEKLFF
13	TRBJ2-5	TRBV7-3	CASRKGIQETQYF
13	TRBJ2-7	TRBV11-2	CASRRGQVAEQYF
15	TRBJ2-7	TRBV7-8	CASSLGSQGPPEQYF
12	TRBJ2-4	TRBV2	CASSDTSNIQYF
17	TRBJ1-2	TRBV9	CASSPTAGWAVIGGYTF
15	TRBJ2-5	TRBV6-6	CASSYSYLGGETQYF
20	TRBJ2-3	TRBV11-2	CASSLDSFLAGGPGGDTQYF
17	TRBJ1-5	TRBV28	CASSFPRGRGGNQPQHF
12	TRBJ2-5	TRBV5-4	CASSVTEETQYF
13	TRBJ1-2	TRBV11-3	CASSLDSYYGYTF
20	TRBJ2-7	TRBV28	CASSLFVSSGGSVLPYEQYF
14	TRBJ1-2	TRBV7-8	CASSPRESNYGYTF
15	TRBJ2-1	TRBV11-2	CASSLVAGGANEQFF
18	TRBJ2-3	TRBV5-6	CASNTLLGVRTRTDTQYF
18	TRBJ2-2	TRBV5-1	CASSLGPTSGSNTGELFF
13	TRBJ2-7	TRBV5-4	CASSLAFSYEQYF
14	TRBJ2-7	TRBV6-5	CASRRTEQAYEQYF
17	TRBJ2-3	TRBV11-3	CASSRQGLAGAADTQYF
15	TRBJ1-1	TRBV5-1	CASSLPGTGNTEAFF
13	TRBJ2-2	TRBV7-2	CASSLGSGGELFF
13	TRBJ2-2	TRBV11-3	CASSSRVAGELFF
14	TRBJ2-7	TRBV19	CASSTRALSYEQYF
14	TRBJ2-3	TRBV6-5	CASSPRPTSDTQYF
14	TRBJ1-4	TRBV28	CATKVAGAYEKLFF
16	TRBJ2-3	TRBV9	CASSPRAGASTDTQYF
17	TRBJ1-3	TRBV18	CASSPRTLQGQGNIIYF
14	TRBJ2-5	TRBV7-2	CASSLGSLQETQYF
16	TRBJ2-1	TRBV18	CASSPPQQSPYNEQFF
14	TRBJ2-7	TRBV29-1	CSVEVRGAPYEQYF
15	TRBJ1-2	TRBV5-1	CASSLGDRGTYGYTF
14	TRBJ1-1	TRBV5-4	CATSALGKNTEAFF
14	TRBJ2-7	TRBV6-5	CASRELAGVFEQYF
12	TRBJ1-1	TRBV11-2	CASSWVNTEAFF
15	TRBJ1-6	TRBV16	CASSQLGRADSPLHF
15	TRBJ2-7	TRBV13	CASSTRLAGVYEQYF
15	TRBJ1-1	TRBV2	CASSRRVNMNTEAFF
13	TRBJ2-2	TRBV4-2	CASSRQGAGELFF
10	TRBJ2-7	TRBV7-9	CASSGYEQYF
15	TRBJ1-5	TRBV19	CASSTPGQGTQPQHF
18	TRBJ2-7	TRBV23-1	CASSRVSGKAPSPYEQYF
18	TRBJ1-5	TRBV15	CATGVTGGSPYSNQPQHF